Listed below are T cell receptor beta chains from one sample, sequenced in a study of graft-versus-host responses after intestinal transplantation. This table comes from immunoSEQ multiplex PCR, and its TCRdb copy is limited to in-frame clones, with some not included. Of more than 65,000 clones in the sample, 85% to 90% were seen once. No antigen has been assigned to these receptors. The sample in question was unstimulated CD4+ T cells sorted from spleen or lymph node cells, obtained before intestinal transplant. These receptors originate from a human donor who received an intestinal transplant. Each CDR3 is given with its conserved first and last residue. A D gene is named only where the DNA matches it firmly.

v_gene: TRBV7-9
j_gene: TRBJ2-7
d_gene: TRBD2
CDR3nt: TGTGCCAGCAGCTTAGCTAGCGGGAAAGGGTACGAGCAGTACTTC
CDR3aa: CASSLASGKGYEQYF

v_gene: TRBV2
j_gene: TRBJ2-7
d_gene: TRBD2
CDR3nt: TGTGCCAGCAGTGGGGGGTATTGGCGGGGGGGCAGCTCCTACGAGCAGTACTTC
CDR3aa: CASSGGYWRGGSSYEQYF

v_gene: TRBV27
j_gene: TRBJ1-5
d_gene: -
CDR3nt: TGTGCCAGCAGTTTAACCGGTGGGCCCCAGCATTTT
CDR3aa: CASSLTGGPQHF

v_gene: TRBV7-2
j_gene: TRBJ2-1
d_gene: -
CDR3nt: TGTGCCAGCAGCTTAGGACTAGCCTACAATGAGCAGTTCTTC
CDR3aa: CASSLGLAYNEQFF

v_gene: TRBV6-1
j_gene: TRBJ1-2
d_gene: -
CDR3nt: TGTGCCAGCAGTCCAACAGGGTATGGCTACACCTTC
CDR3aa: CASSPTGYGYTF

v_gene: TRBV2
j_gene: TRBJ2-4
d_gene: -
CDR3nt: TGTGCCAGCAGTGAAATTCGTGCGCGGGACGGGTACTTC
CDR3aa: CASSEIRARDGYF

v_gene: TRBV7-9
j_gene: TRBJ2-4
d_gene: TRBD1
CDR3nt: TGTGCCAGCAGCGCCGGACAGGGGACGGAAGACTTC
CDR3aa: CASSAGQGTEDF

v_gene: TRBV2
j_gene: TRBJ1-2
d_gene: TRBD1
CDR3nt: TGTGCCAGCTTCGAAAGAGGACAGGGCGATGGCTACACCTTC
CDR3aa: CASFERGQGDGYTF

v_gene: TRBV6-1
j_gene: TRBJ2-1
d_gene: TRBD1
CDR3nt: TGTGCCAGCAGTGATTTTGGGACAGGGTTGGACAATGAGCAGTTCTTC
CDR3aa: CASSDFGTGLDNEQFF

v_gene: TRBV6-5
j_gene: TRBJ1-6
d_gene: TRBD1
CDR3nt: TGTGCCAGCAGTTACGCCAGGGGGAATTCACCCCTCCACTTT
CDR3aa: CASSYARGNSPLHF

v_gene: TRBV2
j_gene: TRBJ2-7
d_gene: -
CDR3nt: TGTGCCAGCAGCCCCGGGAGCCCCTACGAGCAGTACTTC
CDR3aa: CASSPGSPYEQYF

v_gene: TRBV6-1
j_gene: TRBJ1-1
d_gene: -
CDR3nt: TGTGCCAGCAGCCCAAGGAGGGGAGGGGTCACTGAAGCTTTCTTT
CDR3aa: CASSPRRGGVTEAFF

v_gene: TRBV6-1
j_gene: TRBJ2-1
d_gene: TRBD1
CDR3nt: TGTGCCAGCAAAGAGACAGGGGCGAATGAGCAGTTCTTC
CDR3aa: CASKETGANEQFF

v_gene: TRBV2
j_gene: TRBJ1-2
d_gene: TRBD1
CDR3nt: TGTGCCAGCGGGACAGGGGGGATCTATGGCTACACCTTC
CDR3aa: CASGTGGIYGYTF

v_gene: TRBV28
j_gene: TRBJ2-1
d_gene: -
CDR3nt: TGTGCCAGCAGCGTCCTTCGGCGGGCCTCCTACAATGAGCAGTTCTTC
CDR3aa: CASSVLRRASYNEQFF

v_gene: TRBV10-3
j_gene: TRBJ2-1
d_gene: TRBD1
CDR3nt: TGTGCCATCAGTCCCGGGACAGGGGTCCGCAGCTCCTACAATGAGCAGTTCTTC
CDR3aa: CAISPGTGVRSSYNEQFF

v_gene: TRBV28
j_gene: TRBJ2-7
d_gene: TRBD1
CDR3nt: TGTGCCAGCAGTTTAGTAGGACAGGGACTGAACGAGCAGTACTTC
CDR3aa: CASSLVGQGLNEQYF

v_gene: TRBV14
j_gene: TRBJ2-7
d_gene: -
CDR3nt: TGTGCCAGCAGCCCAAGCTTCCTCTACGAGCAGTACTTC
CDR3aa: CASSPSFLYEQYF

v_gene: TRBV7-6
j_gene: TRBJ2-1
d_gene: TRBD1
CDR3nt: TGTGCCAGCAGCTTAGCCCGATCCAGGGGGAACAATGAGCAGTTCTTC
CDR3aa: CASSLARSRGNNEQFF

v_gene: TRBV6-5
j_gene: TRBJ2-7
d_gene: TRBD2
CDR3nt: TGTGCCAGCAGTTCCGAACTAGCGGGGAGGAGCGAGCAGTACTTC
CDR3aa: CASSSELAGRSEQYF